The text below deals with one T cell receptor (beta chain). These data are taken from a study of T cell changes during pregnancy in multiple sclerosis. Sequencing used immunoSEQ multiplex PCR; TCRdb keeps in-frame clones, though not all of them. The sample yields fewer than 40,000 clones, 89% seen once. CDR1 and CDR2 from the germline V gene are MNHNS and SASEGT. The CDR3 contains 13 residues. Trimming took 6 bases from V and 6 from J, leaving 12 bases between them. V usage is TRBV6-1 and J usage is TRBJ2-1, with D unresolved. Sample: CD8+ T cells from peripheral blood mononuclear cells, taken in the first trimester of pregnancy. This TCR came from a female donor with multiple sclerosis, enrolled in a pregnancy study. CDR3 loop: CASSPASLNEQFF. The CDR3, as DNA: TGTGCCAGCAGCCCCGCTAGTCTCAATGAGCAGTTCTTC.